This T cell receptor beta chain was captured by sequencing in a study of blood T cell repertoires in COVID-19. The J segment lost 10 bases and the V segment lost 0 bases, leaving 16 bases of the junction unmatched. Germline V lookup: CDR1 ENHRY, CDR2 SYGVKD. The CDR3 has 18 amino acids. TCRdb keeps only in-frame clones here, not all; method: immunoSEQ multiplex PCR. The sample lists about 300,000 clones; around 89% were seen once. Sequenced material: peripheral blood. The clonotype comes from a woman in her twenties or thirties who had recovered from COVID-19. The gene calls are TRBV10-3 and TRBJ1-1, with 11 bases that match TRBD1. In DNA, the CDR3 is TGTGCCATCAGTGAGTCGGTTACTGCTTGGGACAGGGGGAAGGGAGCTTTCTTT. Amino acid sequence: CAISESVTAWDRGKGAFF.